This note documents a single T cell receptor beta chain sequence. What it binds is unknown. Runs used v3.0 of the immunoSEQ assay and were done at survey level. Only in-frame clones appear in the TCRdb table, and some are missing; sequencing was by immunoSEQ multiplex PCR. The profile shows some 18,000 clones, approximately 82% of them singletons. The data were obtained in a study of long-term antiretroviral therapy in people with HIV. Study conclusions and caveats: ART was followed by higher diversity that remained below transplant donor controls. Clones showing expansion before ART dominated the repertoire at all time points.

V was cut by 7 bases and J by 0 bases, with 15 bases left in between. The CDR3 consists of 16 residues. Per the germline V gene, CDR1 is ENHRY and CDR2 is SYGVKD. This receptor was obtained from a woman aged 45-59 years with HIV. Sample: unsorted PBMCs, taken 0.5 years before starting antiretroviral therapy. The chain carries TRBV10-3 and TRBJ1-4; TRBD1 might be the D (5 bases). This chain's CDR3 is CAITDIGAATNEKLFF. CDR3 in DNA: TGTGCCATCACGGACATTGGAGCTGCAACTAATGAAAAACTGTTTTTT.